The 22 T cell receptor beta chains below come from one sample, sequenced in a study of T cell responses to AZD1222 COVID-19 vaccine (dated by TCRdb to the early 2020s). Library creation used the immunoSEQ multiplex PCR assay. TCRdb mirrors the immuneACCESS table, restricted to in-frame sequences. Some clones are absent from its copies; in checked studies, under half trace to an unresolved V gene, and the reason for the others is unknown. In all, the sample holds roughly 150,000 clones, and 85% to 95% of those were seen once. 1.3% of the sample is taken by the ten largest. The time point label on this specimen signifies: baseline before first vaccination. Here the sequenced sample was peripheral blood, taken on day 0 of AZD1222 vaccination. These receptors were taken from an adult in good health.

J is TRBJ1-1 and V is TRBV27; 10 bases are a match to TRBD1. Trimming removed 4 bases from V and 4 bases from J; junction bases left unmatched: 6. CDR1 is MNHEY and CDR2 is SMNVEV in the germline V gene (reference sequence). The CDR3 sequence is 15 residues long. CDR3 DNA sequence: TGTGCCAGCAGTTCTGGGACAGGGGCGGGCACTGAAGCTTTCTTT. It is translated as CASSSGTGAGTEAFF.

V and J are TRBV4-3 and TRBJ2-7; a possible D gene is TRBD2 (5 bases). CDR1 LGHNA and CDR2 YSLEER come from the germline V gene. Trimming shortened V by 0 bases and J by 2 bases, and 11 bases separated the two germline ends. The CDR3 spans 15 residues. The CDR3 region has the DNA TGCGCCAGCAGCCAAGATAGAAGCGGCGCCTACGAGCAGTACTTC. This codes for CASSQDRSGAYEQYF.

The CDR3 is CASSLVTQGYEQYF. CDR3 nucleotide sequence: TGCGCCAGCAGCTTGGTAACTCAGGGTTACGAGCAGTACTTC. This chain links TRBV5-1 with TRBJ2-7; TRBD1 is a possible D gene (5 bases). This CDR3 has 14 amino acids. Germline CDR1 reads SGHRS; CDR2 reads YFSETQ. Trimming removed 0 bases at V and 4 bases at J, with 11 bases between.

This clone has just one count. This rearrangement joins TRBV3-1 (or the pseudogene TRBV3-2) to TRBJ1-2, with TRBD1 identical over 8 bases. Germline values: CDR1 LGHDT, CDR2 YNNKEL (reference sequence). Losses at the gene ends were 4 bases for V and 5 bases for J; bases not matched to a gene: 6. This CDR3 has 14 amino acids. The CDR3 loop is CASSRSGTGYGYTF. DNA for the CDR3: TGTGCCAGCAGCCGCTCCGGGACAGGTTATGGCTACACCTTC.

V and J are TRBV6-6 and TRBJ2-7; 8 nucleotides agree with TRBD2. CDR3 length equals 14 residues. The junction had 6 bases not matched to a gene; V was cut back by 5 bases and J by 3 bases. The V gene's germline CDR1 is MNHNY and CDR2 SVGAGI (reference sequence). Written as DNA, the CDR3 is TGTGCCAGCAGTCCACCGGGGGGGAACTACGAGCAGTACTTC. Its translation is CASSPPGGNYEQYF.

The J gene is TRBJ1-2, the V gene TRBV5-4; no clear D gene. The CDR3 has 13 residues. V shed 4 bases and J shed 0 bases, with 7 bases lying between them. The V gene's germline CDR1 is SGHNT and CDR2 YYREEE (reference sequence). This chain's CDR3 is CASSTSPNYGYTF. CDR3 in DNA: TGTGCCAGCAGCACCTCCCCTAACTATGGCTACACCTTC.

The J gene is TRBJ2-7, the V gene TRBV7-2, with 9 bases fitting TRBD2. The CDR3 length is 16 residues. V gave up 2 bases and J gave up 1 base; unmatched junction bases: 6. In germline, CDR1 is SGHTA, CDR2 FQGNSA. The CDR3 loop is CASSLRGGAGSYEQYF. Written as DNA, the CDR3 is TGTGCCAGCAGCTTACGCGGGGGGGCAGGTTCCTACGAGCAGTACTTC.

The gene calls are TRBV5-1 and TRBJ2-7; D uncertain. Between the trimmed V and J ends, which lost 0 bases and 3 bases, there was a span of 7 bases. The CDR3 loop spans 13 amino acids. The germline CDR1 and CDR2 sequences are SGHRS and YFSETQ. As DNA, the CDR3 is TGCGCCAGCAGCTTGGGGGCCTACTACGAGCAGTACTTC. This translates into CASSLGAYYEQYF.

On this clone: Other DNA sequences in this sample translate to the same CDR3. This chain uses TRBV18 with TRBJ2-5; D call uncertain. This CDR3 region has 11 residues. The germline V gene encodes CDR1 KGHSH and CDR2 LQKENI. Trimming cost V 3 bases and J 2 bases, with 1 base left between them. CDR3 loop: CASSPQETQYF. The CDR3 DNA is TGTGCCAGCTCACCTCAAGAGACCCAGTACTTC.

This clone was found a few times. V gene TRBV19 combines with J gene TRBJ1-5; TRBD1 is a possible D gene (6 bases). V gave up 7 bases and J gave up 5 bases, with 24 bases separating them. The CDR3 consists of 17 residues. Germline V gene sequence: CDR1 LNHDA, CDR2 SQIVND (reference sequence). The DNA for the CDR3 is TGTGCCAGTACTTATTGCGGGGCGGGGCAGGGGTATCAGCCCCAGCATTTT. It codes for CASTYCGAGQGYQPQHF.

V gene TRBV18 combines with J gene TRBJ2-7; a possible D gene is TRBD2 (5 bases). Between the trimmed V and J ends, which lost 6 bases and 2 bases, there was a span of 8 bases. The CDR3 is made up of 12 amino acids. Per germline, CDR1 KGHSH and CDR2 LQKENI. The CDR3 is CASSPGAYEQYF. DNA for the CDR3: TGTGCCAGCTCTCCCGGGGCCTACGAGCAGTACTTC.

This clone was recorded once. This sample includes further DNA sequences coding for the same CDR3. This chain joins TRBV2 and TRBJ1-1, with D unresolved. Germline V gene lookup returns CDR1 SNHLY and CDR2 FYNNEI. The CDR3 is 11 amino acids. V was cut by 6 bases and J by 8 bases, with 10 bases left in between. This chain's CDR3 is CASRAGIEAFF. CDR3 sequence (DNA): TGTGCCAGCAGAGCCGGGATAGAAGCTTTCTTT.

This clone was counted once. The rearrangement links TRBV2 to TRBJ2-1, with 11 bases that match TRBD2. After removal of 7 bases from V and 6 bases from J, the junction contained 8 bases not matched to a gene. This CDR3 spans 15 amino acids. The germline CDR1 and CDR2 sequences are SNHLY and FYNNEI. CDR3 coding DNA: TGTGCCAGCAAATTTAGCGGGGGGGCTCTCAATGAGCAGTTCTTC. As protein: CASKFSGGALNEQFF.

V and J are TRBV14 and TRBJ1-1; 7 bases align to TRBD1. This CDR3 comprises 15 residues. Germline CDR1 SGHDN, CDR2 FVKESK. J gave up 1 base and V 3 bases, and 5 bases lay outside the gene matches. CDR3 sequence reads: CASSQTGRSNTEAFF. Written as DNA, the CDR3 is TGTGCCAGCAGCCAGACAGGGAGATCGAACACTGAAGCTTTCTTT.

The V call is TRBV5-4, the J call TRBJ1-6; a possible D gene is TRBD1 (5 bases). V gave up 0 bases and J gave up 9 bases, with 13 bases separating them. CDR1 is SGHNT and CDR2 is YYREEE in the germline V gene (reference sequence). This CDR3 is 15 amino acids long. For the CDR3, the DNA is TGTGCCAGCAGCTTGGGCGGAGGGGAGGGTTCACCCCTCCACTTT. Protein product: CASSLGGGEGSPLHF.

The chain employs TRBV5-6 and TRBJ2-7; a possible D gene is TRBD2 (6 bases). Germline-derived CDR1 and CDR2 are SGHDT and YYEEEE. The V gene lost 4 bases and the J gene lost 7 bases, with 15 bases spanning the gap. This CDR3 region has 13 residues. The DNA for the CDR3 is TGTGCCAGCAGCCGCGTCGGGAGAGGGGAGCAGTACTTC. Translating gives CASSRVGRGEQYF.

V and J are TRBV5-4 and TRBJ1-2; weak D call: TRBD1 (6 bases). This CDR3 spans 15 amino acids. The ends were cut back, 4 bases at V and 2 bases at J, with 15 bases in the middle. In germline, CDR1 is SGHNT, CDR2 YYREEE (reference sequence). CDR3 nucleotides: TGTGCCAGCAGCCCACCTATGAGGGGGAACTATGGCTACACCTTC. Amino acids: CASSPPMRGNYGYTF.

Here the CDR3 DNA reads TGTGCCTGGAGTGTAGGAGCGGGAGGCAATGAGCAGTTCTTC. Its protein product is CAWSVGAGGNEQFF. The gene calls are TRBV30 and TRBJ2-1; 9 bases are a match to TRBD2. The CDR3 has 14 amino acids. Germline V gene sequence: CDR1 GTSNPN, CDR2 SVGIG (reference sequence). V lost 0 bases to trimming and J lost 6 bases; unmatched junction nucleotides: 3.

The rearrangement joins TRBV2 to TRBJ1-2; D uncertain. Deletions cut 7 bases from V and 2 bases from J, with 17 bases between. Per the germline V gene, CDR1 is SNHLY and CDR2 is FYNNEI. This CDR3 region has 15 residues. The CDR3 sequence: CASTTQDEANYGYTF. In nucleotides, the CDR3 is TGTGCCAGCACCACCCAGGACGAGGCCAACTATGGCTACACCTTC.

This clone was recorded only once. The chain uses TRBV28 and TRBJ2-7; D is uncertain. Germline-derived CDR1 and CDR2 are MDHEN and SYDVKM. CDR3 length: 16 amino acids. The V end was cut by 6 bases, the J end by 4 bases, with 22 bases between. The CDR3 DNA is TGTGCCAGCAGACCCGGATTTCTCGATGGCCTATACGAGCAGTACTTC. Protein: CASRPGFLDGLYEQYF.

The chain is built from TRBV28 and TRBJ1-1; a weak D match, TRBD1 (6 bases). Germline values: CDR1 MDHEN, CDR2 SYDVKM. Trimming removed 3 bases from V and 4 bases from J, with 18 bases in between. This CDR3 comprises 16 residues. This chain's CDR3 is CASSFSGAGKITEAFF. As DNA, the CDR3 is TGTGCCAGCAGTTTTTCGGGGGCAGGGAAGATCACTGAAGCTTTCTTT.

CDR3 nucleotides: TGTGCCATCAGGGGCGGTGACTCTGGAAACACCATATATTTT. Translation gives CAIRGGDSGNTIYF. This chain connects TRBV10-3 to TRBJ1-3, with no clear D. This CDR3 contains 14 residues. V shed 6 bases and J shed 0 bases, with 9 bases lying between them. In germline, CDR1 is ENHRY, CDR2 SYGVKD.